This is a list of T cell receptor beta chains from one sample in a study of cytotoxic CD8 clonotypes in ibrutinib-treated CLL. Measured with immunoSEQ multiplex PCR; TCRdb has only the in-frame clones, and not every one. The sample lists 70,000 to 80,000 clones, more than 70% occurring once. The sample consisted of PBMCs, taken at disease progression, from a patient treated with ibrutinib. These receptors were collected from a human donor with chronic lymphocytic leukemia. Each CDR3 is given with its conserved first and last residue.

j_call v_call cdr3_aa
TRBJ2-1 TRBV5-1 CASSITQGYYNEQFF
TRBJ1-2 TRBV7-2 CASRRVGAATGYTF
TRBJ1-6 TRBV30 CAWSILDRSLHF
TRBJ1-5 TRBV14 CASSQEGYSTGSNQPQHF
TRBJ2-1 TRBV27 CASSQTSGTLSYNEQFF
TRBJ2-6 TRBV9 CASSVGTGLANVLTF
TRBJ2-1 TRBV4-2 CASSQENYGDEQFF
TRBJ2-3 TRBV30 CAWSFAGGRADTQYF
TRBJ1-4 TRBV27 CASSLEGVGNEKLFF
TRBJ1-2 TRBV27 CASSLTREATYGYTF
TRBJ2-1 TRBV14 CASSQGLAGSGEQFF
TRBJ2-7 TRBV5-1 CASSLELAVYEQYF
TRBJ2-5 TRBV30 CAWSVRAGPLVGRETQYF
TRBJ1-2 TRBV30 CAWSDSRQGRYGYTF
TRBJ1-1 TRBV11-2 CASTFGRYTEAFF
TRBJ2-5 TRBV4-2 CASSQVGGRGVQETQYF
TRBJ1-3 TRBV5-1 CAKSWDRGRKGNTIYF
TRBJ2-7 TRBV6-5 CASRKQGGSYEQYF
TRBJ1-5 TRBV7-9 CASSFGQGGGQPQHF
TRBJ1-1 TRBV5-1 CASSLFQGKNTEAFF
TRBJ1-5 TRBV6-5 CASSYSPNQPQHF
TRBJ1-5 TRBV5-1 CASSLDPGGRGQPQHF
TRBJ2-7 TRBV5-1 CASSTQGEQYF
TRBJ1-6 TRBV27 CASTKLGRSYNSPLHF
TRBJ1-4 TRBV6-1 CASSDRGNEKLFF
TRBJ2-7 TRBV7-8 CASRAGRTPYEQYF
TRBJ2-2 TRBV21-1 CAIPGDTGELFF
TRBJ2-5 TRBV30 CAWSAGLRLQETQYF
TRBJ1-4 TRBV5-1 CASSQQGASNEKLFF
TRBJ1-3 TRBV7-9 CASSLDGRGPGNTIYF
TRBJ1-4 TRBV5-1 CASNQGQGEKLFF
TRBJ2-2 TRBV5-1 CASSVQGSGELFF
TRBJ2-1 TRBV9 CASSVLAGGYDEQFF
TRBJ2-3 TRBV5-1 CASSLGTVLGTDTQYF
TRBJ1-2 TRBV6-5 CASRGDFYNYGYTF
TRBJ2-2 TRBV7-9 CASSLARQAHTGELFF
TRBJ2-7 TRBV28 CASRIREQGAYEQYF
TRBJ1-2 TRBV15 CATSIRTGGYTF
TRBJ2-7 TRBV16 CASSPFQEGYEQYF
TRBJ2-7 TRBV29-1 CSVLADSSYEQYF
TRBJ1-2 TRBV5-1 CASSKRTENYGYTF
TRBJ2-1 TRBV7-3 CASSEEPGLARHEQFF
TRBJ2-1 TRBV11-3 CASSLSEYNEQFF
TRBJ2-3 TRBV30 CAWSVGTSGRAQLVTDTQYF
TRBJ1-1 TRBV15 CATRLGSEAFF
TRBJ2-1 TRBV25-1 CASSEEAFYNEQFF